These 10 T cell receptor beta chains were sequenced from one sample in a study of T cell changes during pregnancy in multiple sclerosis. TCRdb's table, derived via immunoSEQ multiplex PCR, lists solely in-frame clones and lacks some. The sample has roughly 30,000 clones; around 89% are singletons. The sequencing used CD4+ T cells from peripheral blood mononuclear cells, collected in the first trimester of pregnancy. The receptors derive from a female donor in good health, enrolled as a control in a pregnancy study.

CDR3 sequence: CASSLVWTAYEQYF. The CDR3 nucleotides are TGTGCCAGCAGCTTAGTATGGACTGCCTACGAGCAGTACTTC. This chain uses TRBV11-2 with TRBJ2-7; D is possibly TRBD2 (5 bases). V was shortened by 1 base and J by 2 bases, with 9 bases between the two germline ends. The CDR3 loop spans 14 amino acids. Germline V gene lookup returns CDR1 SGHAT and CDR2 FQNNGV.

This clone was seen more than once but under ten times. The CDR3 DNA reads as TGCAGTGCTCAGGTGAACACTGAAGCTTTCTTT. As protein: CSAQVNTEAFF. V gene TRBV20-1 combines with J gene TRBJ1-1; no definite D call. The germline V gene encodes CDR1 DFQATT and CDR2 SNEGSKA (reference sequence). Between the trimmed V and J ends, which lost 5 bases and 0 bases, there was a span of 4 bases. This CDR3 has 11 amino acids.

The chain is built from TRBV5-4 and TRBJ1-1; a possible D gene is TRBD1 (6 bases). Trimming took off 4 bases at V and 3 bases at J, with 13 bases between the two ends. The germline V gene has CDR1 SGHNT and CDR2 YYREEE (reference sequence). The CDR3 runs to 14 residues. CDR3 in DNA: TGTGCCAGCAGCCAAGGGACACCTTACACTGAAGCTTTCTTT. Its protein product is CASSQGTPYTEAFF.

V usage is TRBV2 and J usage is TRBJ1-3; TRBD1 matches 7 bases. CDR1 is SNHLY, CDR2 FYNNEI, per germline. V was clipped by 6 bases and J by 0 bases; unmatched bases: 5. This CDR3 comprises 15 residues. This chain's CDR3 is CASRDRKISGNTIYF. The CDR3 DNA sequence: TGTGCCAGCAGGGACAGGAAGATCTCTGGAAACACCATATATTTT.

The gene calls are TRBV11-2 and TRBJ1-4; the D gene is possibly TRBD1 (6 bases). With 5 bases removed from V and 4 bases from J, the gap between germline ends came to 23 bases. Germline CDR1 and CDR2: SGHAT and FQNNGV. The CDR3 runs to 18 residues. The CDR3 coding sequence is TGTGCCAGCAGCCTAACCCCACCCAGACAGGCCTATAATGAAAAACTGTTTTTT. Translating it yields CASSLTPPRQAYNEKLFF.

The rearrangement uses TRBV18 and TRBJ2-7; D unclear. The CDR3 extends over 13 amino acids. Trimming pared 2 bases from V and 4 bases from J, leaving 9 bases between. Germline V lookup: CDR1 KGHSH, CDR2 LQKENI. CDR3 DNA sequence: TGTGCCAGCTCACCAAACACCCTTTACGAGCAGTACTTC. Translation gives CASSPNTLYEQYF.

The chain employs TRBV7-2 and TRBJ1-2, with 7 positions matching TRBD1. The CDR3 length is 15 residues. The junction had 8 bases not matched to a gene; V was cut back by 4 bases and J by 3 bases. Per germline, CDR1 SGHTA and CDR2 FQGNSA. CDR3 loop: CASSSPRQGYYGYTF. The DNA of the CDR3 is TGTGCCAGCAGCTCCCCTCGACAGGGCTACTATGGCTACACCTTC.

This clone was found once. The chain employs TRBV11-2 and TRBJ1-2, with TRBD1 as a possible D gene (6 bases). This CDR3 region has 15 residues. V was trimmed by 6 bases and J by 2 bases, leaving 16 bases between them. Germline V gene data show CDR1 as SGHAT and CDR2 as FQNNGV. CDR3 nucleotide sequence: TGTGCCAGCAGATCCGGAACAGGGCAGAACTATGGCTACACCTTC. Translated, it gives CASRSGTGQNYGYTF.

The chain's CDR3 is CASSWAGDRDEQFF. The CDR3 DNA is TGTGCCAGCAGCTGGGCGGGAGATAGGGATGAGCAGTTCTTC. This rearrangement joins TRBV7-9 to TRBJ2-1; TRBD2 agrees at 7 bases. Trimming removed 4 bases from V and 8 bases from J; junction bases left unmatched: 8. The CDR3 length is 14 residues. Germline assignment: CDR1 SEHNR and CDR2 FQNEAQ (reference sequence).

CDR3 nucleotide sequence: TGTGCCAGCAGCCAAGACAGGGACAATTCACCCCTCCACTTT. Translated: CASSQDRDNSPLHF. The chain couples TRBV7-8 to TRBJ1-6; 7 bases match TRBD1. This CDR3 region has 14 residues. Germline V gene lookup returns CDR1 SGHVS and CDR2 FQNEAQ. V trimming: 5 bases; J trimming: 7 bases; junction bases outside the gene matches: 5.